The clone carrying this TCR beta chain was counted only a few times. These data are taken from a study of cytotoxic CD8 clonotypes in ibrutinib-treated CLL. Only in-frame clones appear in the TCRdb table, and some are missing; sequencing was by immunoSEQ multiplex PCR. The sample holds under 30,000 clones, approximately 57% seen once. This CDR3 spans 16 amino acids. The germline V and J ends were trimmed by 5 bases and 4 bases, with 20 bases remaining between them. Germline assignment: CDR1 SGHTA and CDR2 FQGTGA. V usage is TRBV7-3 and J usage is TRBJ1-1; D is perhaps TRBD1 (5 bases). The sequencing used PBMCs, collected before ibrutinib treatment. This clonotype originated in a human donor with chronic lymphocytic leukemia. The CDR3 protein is CASSRKGDGGFTEAFF. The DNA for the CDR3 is TGTGCCAGCAGCCGAAAGGGTGATGGGGGGTTCACTGAAGCTTTCTTT.